A selection of T cell receptor beta chains follows, all from one sample in a study of cytomegalovirus exposure and HLA in healthy donors. Measured with immunoSEQ multiplex PCR; TCRdb has only the in-frame clones, and not every one. The table shows some 150,000 clones, with under 80% occurring only once. Sample: PBMCs. The source of these receptors is a male donor in good health and CMV-seronegative. CDR3s include the opening cysteine and the closing phenylalanine or tryptophan. D genes are given only for firm matches. A clone size is listed for some rows: how often the clone was seen (once, few, many), or a class if it is expanded.

DNA	CDR3	size	J	D	length	V
TGCGCCAGCAGCTTGGCTCCAGGGGGCGCGGCTAATGAAAAACTGTTTTTT	CASSLAPGGAANEKLFF	-	TRBJ1-4	TRBD1	17	TRBV5-1
TGTGCCTGGAATGCTCTGGGGCAGGGCCTGTCTCCGAACACTGAAGCTTTCTTT	CAWNALGQGLSPNTEAFF	-	TRBJ1-1	-	18	TRBV30
TGTGCCAGCAGTTTAGGGGGACAGGGCGCCTACGAGCAGTACTTC	CASSLGGQGAYEQYF	-	TRBJ2-7	TRBD1	15	TRBV6-5
TGTGCCAGCAATGAGCGGACAGCTAACTATGGCTACACCTTC	CASNERTANYGYTF	-	TRBJ1-2	-	14	TRBV2
TGTGCCAGCAGTTTAGGGACAGGGGGAATCTATGGCTACACCTTC	CASSLGTGGIYGYTF	-	TRBJ1-2	TRBD1	15	TRBV27
TGTGCCAGCAGTGAACAAGGGGCGGCTGGGTATGGCTACACCTTC	CASSEQGAAGYGYTF	-	TRBJ1-2	-	15	TRBV2
TGCGCCAGCAGCCAAGGAACAGGGATGAACACTGAAGCTTTCTTT	CASSQGTGMNTEAFF	-	TRBJ1-1	-	15	TRBV4-1
TGTGCCAGCAGCCAAGACGGCTATGGCTACACCTTC	CASSQDGYGYTF	-	TRBJ1-2	-	12	TRBV4-2
TGCAGCGTTGAAAGGGGGATCGATGAGCAGTTCTTC	CSVERGIDEQFF	-	TRBJ2-1	-	12	TRBV29-1
TGTGCCAGCAGCCCCCGGACAGGCGCTAACTATGGCTACACCTTC	CASSPRTGANYGYTF	-	TRBJ1-2	TRBD1	15	TRBV7-8
TGTGCCAGCAGCTCACCGGGACTAGCGGGAGGGCTGCAAGAGACCCAGTACTTC	CASSSPGLAGGLQETQYF	-	TRBJ2-5	TRBD2	18	TRBV5-4
TGTGCCAGCAGTGAACAAAACAGGGGGCGAGGGAATTCACCCCTCCACTTT	CASSEQNRGRGNSPLHF	-	TRBJ1-6	TRBD1	17	TRBV25-1
TGTGCCAGCAAATGGGGCGGGACAGGGGATGAAAAACTGTTTTTT	CASKWGGTGDEKLFF	-	TRBJ1-4	TRBD1	15	TRBV19
TGTGCCAGCAGTCTACACTTGCGGGCCAAGGACGAGCAGTACTTC	CASSLHLRAKDEQYF	-	TRBJ2-7	-	15	TRBV25-1
TGTGCCAGTAGTATTGAGTCCAGTTTCCGCGGGGACTATGGCTACACCTTC	CASSIESSFRGDYGYTF	few	TRBJ1-2	-	17	TRBV19
TGTGCCAGCTCACCCGGGACTAGCGACTACGAGCAGTACTTC	CASSPGTSDYEQYF	-	TRBJ2-7	TRBD2	14	TRBV18
TGTGCCAGCAGCTTAGGGCAGATATATGGCTACACCTTC	CASSLGQIYGYTF	-	TRBJ1-2	-	13	TRBV7-9
TGTGCCAGCAGTGAATATTTTCGGACAGGGAACACTGAAGCTTTCTTT	CASSEYFRTGNTEAFF	-	TRBJ1-1	TRBD1	16	TRBV25-1
TGTGCCAGCAGCCTAAGTGGGGGGGAGCAGTACTTC	CASSLSGGEQYF	-	TRBJ2-7	-	12	TRBV6-1
TGTGCCAGCAGCCTTTCCGCCTACGAGCAGTACTTC	CASSLSAYEQYF	-	TRBJ2-7	-	12	TRBV5-6
TGTGCCAGCAGTGTGGAGGGGAGCTCCTACAATGAGCAGTTCTTC	CASSVEGSSYNEQFF	-	TRBJ2-1	-	15	TRBV2
TGTGCCAGCAGTTCCCGGGACAGATACAATGAGCAGTTCTTC	CASSSRDRYNEQFF	-	TRBJ2-1	TRBD1	14	TRBV6-5
TGCGCCAGCAGCCAAGATGGCCGGGATCAGCCCCAGCATTTT	CASSQDGRDQPQHF	-	TRBJ1-5	-	14	TRBV4-3
TGTGCCAGCCAGGACAGCTACGAGCAGTACTTC	CASQDSYEQYF	-	TRBJ2-7	-	11	TRBV6-5
TGCGCCAGCAGCTTGGACGCCTCTAGCTCTGGAAACACCATATATTTT	CASSLDASSSGNTIYF	few	TRBJ1-3	-	16	TRBV5-1
TGTGCCAGCAGCGTAGTGGCAGATAGCACAGATACGCAGTATTTT	CASSVVADSTDTQYF	-	TRBJ2-3	-	15	TRBV9
TGCGCCAGCAGCCCAGGACAGGGGTCCGGGGAGCTGTTTTTT	CASSPGQGSGELFF	-	TRBJ2-2	TRBD1	14	TRBV4-3
TGTGCCAGTAGTTCAACAGGGGGTCTATTTACTGAAGCTTTCTTT	CASSSTGGLFTEAFF	-	TRBJ1-1	TRBD1	15	TRBV19
TGTGCCAGCAGCTTATTAGCAGGGGCCGCTGAAGCTTTCTTT	CASSLLAGAAEAFF	-	TRBJ1-1	-	14	TRBV7-9
TGTGCCAGCAGGAGGGGCGACAGGGGGCAAGAGACCCAGTACTTC	CASRRGDRGQETQYF	-	TRBJ2-5	TRBD1	15	TRBV2
TGTGCCAGCAGAAATAGCGGGGGCGGGGAGCAGTACTTC	CASRNSGGGEQYF	once	TRBJ2-7	TRBD2	13	TRBV7-9
TGTGCCAGCAGCTGGAGCTACGAGCAGTACTTC	CASSWSYEQYF	once	TRBJ2-7	-	11	TRBV11-2
TGTGCCAGCAGCTCAATTAGCTACAATGAGCAGTTCTTC	CASSSISYNEQFF	-	TRBJ2-1	-	13	TRBV5-6
TGTGCCAGCTCACCACCGGTACCCCCGACAGGGAAGAATCAGCCCCAGCATTTT	CASSPPVPPTGKNQPQHF	few	TRBJ1-5	TRBD1	18	TRBV18
TGTGCCAGCAGGGACAGAACCTACGAGCAGTACTTC	CASRDRTYEQYF	-	TRBJ2-7	-	12	TRBV14
TGTGCCAGCAGCCGGACGGACAGGGGAAGCGGAAACACCATATATTTT	CASSRTDRGSGNTIYF	-	TRBJ1-3	TRBD1	16	TRBV4-2
TGTGCCAGCAGCCCTCTGGGGAGGGCGTACGAGCAGTACTTC	CASSPLGRAYEQYF	once	TRBJ2-7	TRBD2	14	TRBV7-9
TGCGCCAGCAGCCCGGACAGCTCTGGGGCCAACGTCCTGACTTTC	CASSPDSSGANVLTF	once	TRBJ2-6	-	15	TRBV5-1
TGTGCCAGCAGCGTAGTAGCGAACACTGAAGCTTTCTTT	CASSVVANTEAFF	-	TRBJ1-1	-	13	TRBV9
TGTGCCAGCAGCTTAGGTGCCGCTAGCGGGAGTGTCGAGCAGTACTTC	CASSLGAASGSVEQYF	few	TRBJ2-7	TRBD2	16	TRBV7-8
TGTGCCAGCAATCCTAGAACTAATGAAAAACTGTTTTTT	CASNPRTNEKLFF	few	TRBJ1-4	-	13	TRBV7-9
TGTGCCAGCAGCTCCACCCGAGGGGGTTACACCTACGAGCAGTACTTC	CASSSTRGGYTYEQYF	-	TRBJ2-7	-	16	TRBV5-4
TGTGCCAGCAGCACAGGTGTCTCGACAGCCTTCAATCAGCCCCAGCATTTT	CASSTGVSTAFNQPQHF	-	TRBJ1-5	-	17	TRBV7-8
TGCGCCAGCAGCTTGGGGGGCAGGGGGTTGGTTGAAGCTTTCTTT	CASSLGGRGLVEAFF	-	TRBJ1-1	TRBD1	15	TRBV5-1
TGTGCCAGTAGTGTAGAAAATTCGGGATTCTCCAGTGAAAAACTGTTTTTT	CASSVENSGFSSEKLFF	few	TRBJ1-4	-	17	TRBV19
TGTCCCAGCAGCTTTAGGGACAGGAGCTCCTACGAGCAGTACTTC	CPSSFRDRSSYEQYF	once	TRBJ2-7	TRBD1	15	TRBV7-9
TGTGCCAGCAGCTCCCCGGGACAGGGGGCTAACGAGCAGTACTTC	CASSSPGQGANEQYF	-	TRBJ2-7	TRBD1	15	TRBV11-3
TGTGCCAGCAGTCAGACGGACACAGGGATTTTTTCCTACGAGCAGTACTTC	CASSQTDTGIFSYEQYF	-	TRBJ2-7	-	17	TRBV27
TGCGCCAGCAGCCAAGATCCCAGCGGTGGCTACACCTTC	CASSQDPSGGYTF	-	TRBJ1-2	-	13	TRBV4-1
TGTGCCAGTAGTATAGATCTGGAGTATGGCTACACCTTC	CASSIDLEYGYTF	-	TRBJ1-2	-	13	TRBV19